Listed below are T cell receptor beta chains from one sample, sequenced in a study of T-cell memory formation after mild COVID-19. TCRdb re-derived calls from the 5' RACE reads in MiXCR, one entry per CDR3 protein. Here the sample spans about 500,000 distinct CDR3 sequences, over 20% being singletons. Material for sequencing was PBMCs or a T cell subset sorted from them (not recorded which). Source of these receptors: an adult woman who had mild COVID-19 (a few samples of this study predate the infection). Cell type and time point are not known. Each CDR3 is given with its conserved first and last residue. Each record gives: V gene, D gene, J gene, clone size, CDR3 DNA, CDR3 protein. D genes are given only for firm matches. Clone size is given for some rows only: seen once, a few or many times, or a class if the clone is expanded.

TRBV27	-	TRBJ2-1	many	TGTGCCAGCAGTAGCTCAGGGGCAAGGGAGGTCTTC	CASSSSGAREVF
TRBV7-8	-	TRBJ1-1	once	TGTGCCAGCAGCTTCGACAACACGGGGGGCTCTGAAGCTTTCTTT	CASSFDNTGGSEAFF
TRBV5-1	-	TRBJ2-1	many	TGCGCCAGCAAAAATAGCCTGGGGTACAATGAGCAGTTCTTC	CASKNSLGYNEQFF
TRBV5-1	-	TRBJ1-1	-	TGCGCCAGCAGCTTGGAAATTCGGGAAGAGGGTGAAGCTTTCTTT	CASSLEIREEGEAFF
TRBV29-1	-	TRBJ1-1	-	TGCAGCGTTGGGACTCTTATTGAAGCTTTCTTT	CSVGTLIEAFF
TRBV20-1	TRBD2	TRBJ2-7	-	TGCAGTGCAGAACCTCTAGCGGGCAACCTACGGGAGCAGTACTTC	CSAEPLAGNLREQYF
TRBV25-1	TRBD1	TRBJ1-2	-	TGTGCCAGCAGTGAACGGTGGGACAGCCCGACGTATAGAGGCTACACCTTC	CASSERWDSPTYRGYTF
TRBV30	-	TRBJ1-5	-	TGTGCCTGGAGTGTAGAGGGGCGTAGCAATCAGCCCCAGCATTTT	CAWSVEGRSNQPQHF
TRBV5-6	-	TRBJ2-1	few	TGTGCCAGCAGCTTGGGCGGGATAGGATCCAATGAGCAGTTCTTC	CASSLGGIGSNEQFF
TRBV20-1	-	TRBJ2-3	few	TGCAGTGCGCCGGGGGGCCCCACAGATACGCAGTATTTT	CSAPGGPTDTQYF
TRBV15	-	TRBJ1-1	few	TGTGCCACCAGCAGACGAATGACCTTAGACCCTCGTGAAGCTTTCTTT	CATSRRMTLDPREAFF
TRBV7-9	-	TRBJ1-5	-	TGTGCCAGCAGCGCCGGCGATCAGCCCCAGCATTTT	CASSAGDQPQHF
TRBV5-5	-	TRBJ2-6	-	TGTGCCAGCAGCACTCACGGGGCCAACGTCCTGACTTTC	CASSTHGANVLTF
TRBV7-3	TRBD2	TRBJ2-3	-	TGTGCCAGCAGCGCCATGGGACTAGCGGGCGCAGATACGCAGTATTTT	CASSAMGLAGADTQYF
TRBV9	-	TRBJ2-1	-	TGTGCCAGCAGCGTAGCTGGAGGGGTTGAGCAGTTCTTC	CASSVAGGVEQFF
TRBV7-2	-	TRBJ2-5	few	TGTGCTAGCAGCTTGAACGGAGGGGAGACCCAGTACTTC	CASSLNGGETQYF
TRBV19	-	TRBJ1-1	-	TGTGCCAGTAGTGCCGGACCCGCCACAGCTTTCTTT	CASSAGPATAFF
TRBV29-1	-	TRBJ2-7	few	TGCAGCGTTGGGTTTAGCAGGGGCTACGAGCAGTACTTC	CSVGFSRGYEQYF
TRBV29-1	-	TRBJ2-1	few	TGCAGCGTCCGAGCCCCACCCCACACCTCCTACAATGAGCAGTTCTTC	CSVRAPPHTSYNEQFF
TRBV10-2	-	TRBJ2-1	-	TGCGCCAGCAGTGAGGGACTACTGGTCTTC	CASSEGLLVF
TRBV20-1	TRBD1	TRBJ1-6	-	TGCAGAGCAGTGAAGACAGGGTCCTATAATTCACCCCTCCACTTT	CRAVKTGSYNSPLHF
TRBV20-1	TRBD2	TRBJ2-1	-	TGCAGTGCTTTCCCGGGACTAGCGGGCGATGAGCAGTTCTTC	CSAFPGLAGDEQFF
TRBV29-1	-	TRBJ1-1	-	TGCAGCGTTGGGTCCTGGCAGGGCACTGAAGCTTTCTTT	CSVGSWQGTEAFF
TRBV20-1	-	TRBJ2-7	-	TGCAGTGCTTCTAGGCTCAGCGACGAGCAGTACTTC	CSASRLSDEQYF
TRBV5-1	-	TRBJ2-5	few	TGCGCCAGCAGCTTCACATCGGGAGTGGGGGAGACCCAGTACTTC	CASSFTSGVGETQYF
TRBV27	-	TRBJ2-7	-	TGTGCCAGCAGTTCCCAGGGGGGCGGGGTCAGCTACGAGCAGTACTTC	CASSSQGGGVSYEQYF
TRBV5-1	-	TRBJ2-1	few	TGCGCCAGCAGCCTTCATGACCGAGGCGTACCATTCAATGAGCAGTTCTTC	CASSLHDRGVPFNEQFF
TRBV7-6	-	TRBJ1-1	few	TGTGCCAGCAGCCCTCTCAAGGGAAGCGCTGAAGCTTTCTTT	CASSPLKGSAEAFF
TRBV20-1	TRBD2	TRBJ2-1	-	TGCAGTGCTAGCGGGAGGGCCAATGAGCAGTTCTTC	CSASGRANEQFF
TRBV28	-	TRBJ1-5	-	TGTGCCAGCACAACCCCCGTCAGGGGCAATCAGCCCCAGCATTTT	CASTTPVRGNQPQHF
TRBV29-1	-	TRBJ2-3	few	TGCAGCGTTGAACCAGGCGGCCGCGGAAGGGATACGCAGTATTTT	CSVEPGGRGRDTQYF
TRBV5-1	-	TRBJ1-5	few	TGCGCCAGCAGCACGGGGACGGCGCAGCCCCAGCATTTT	CASSTGTAQPQHF
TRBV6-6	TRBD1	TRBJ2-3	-	TGTGCCAGCAACAGGGGAACAGATACGCAGTATTTT	CASNRGTDTQYF
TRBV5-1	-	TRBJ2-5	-	TGCGCCAGCAGCCTACCCCTGGGGAGCCAAGAGACCCAGTACTTC	CASSLPLGSQETQYF
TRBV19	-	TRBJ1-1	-	TGTGCCAGCCGATTTAACCCCCGCAGGACTGAAGCTTTCTTT	CASRFNPRRTEAFF
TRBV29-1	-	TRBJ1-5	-	TGCAGCGTTCTCCCGGGATCTAATAGCAATCAGCCCCAGCATTTT	CSVLPGSNSNQPQHF
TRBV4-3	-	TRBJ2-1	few	TGCGCCAGCAGCCAAGCTGTTGAGGGAACCAGTGAGCAGTTCTTC	CASSQAVEGTSEQFF
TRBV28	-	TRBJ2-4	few	TGTGCCAGCAGTTTCTACGACACGGGACCCAAAAACATTCAGTACTTC	CASSFYDTGPKNIQYF
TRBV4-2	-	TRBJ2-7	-	TGTGCCAGCAGCCAAGATTTTCTGGCAACTACCTACGAGCAGTACTTC	CASSQDFLATTYEQYF
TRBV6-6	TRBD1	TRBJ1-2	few	TGTGCCAGCAGTTTACGGACAGGGGTAAACTATGGCTACACCTTC	CASSLRTGVNYGYTF
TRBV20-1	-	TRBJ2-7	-	TGCAGTGCTAGGGACCTCCCCTACGAGCAGTACTTC	CSARDLPYEQYF
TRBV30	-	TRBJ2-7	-	TGTGCCTGGACGTCGGGTTCCACCTACGAGCAGTACTTC	CAWTSGSTYEQYF
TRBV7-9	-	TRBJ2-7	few	TGTGCCAGCAGCTTTTGGGAGGTCGAGCAGTACTTC	CASSFWEVEQYF
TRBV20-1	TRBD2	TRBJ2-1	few	TGCAGTGCCCCGACTAGCGGGAGACTTAATGAGCAGTTCTTC	CSAPTSGRLNEQFF
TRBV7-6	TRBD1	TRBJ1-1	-	TGTGCCAGCAGCGCGGGACAGGGGGTTTTGAGGAACACTGAAGCTTTCTTT	CASSAGQGVLRNTEAFF
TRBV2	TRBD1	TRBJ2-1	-	TGTGCCAGCAGTGAACAAGTGGAAAGGGACAGGGAGTTCTTC	CASSEQVERDREFF
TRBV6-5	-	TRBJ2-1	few	TGTGCCAGCGGAGGCGGGGACTACAATGAGCAGTTCTTC	CASGGGDYNEQFF
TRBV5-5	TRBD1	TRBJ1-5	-	TGTGCCAGCAGCTTGGCTGTTCCGGGACAGGGGAACAATCAGCCCCAGCATTTT	CASSLAVPGQGNNQPQHF
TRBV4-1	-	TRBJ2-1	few	TGCGCCAGCAGCCAAGACGGGAGCCCGAATAGCAATGAGCAGTTCTTC	CASSQDGSPNSNEQFF
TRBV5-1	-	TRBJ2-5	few	TGCGCCAGCAGCCCTGTCGGGGTCCAAGAGACCCAGTACTTC	CASSPVGVQETQYF
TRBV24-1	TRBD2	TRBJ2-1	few	TGTGCCACCAGTGACCCGACTAGCGGGAGCTCCTACAATGAGCAGTTCTTC	CATSDPTSGSSYNEQFF
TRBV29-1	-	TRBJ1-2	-	TGCAGCGCCATTGACAGAAATAACTATGGCTACACCTTC	CSAIDRNNYGYTF
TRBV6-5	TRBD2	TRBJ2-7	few	TGTGCCAGCAGACGCCGACTAGCGGGGGGCTCGAACGAGCAGTACTTC	CASRRRLAGGSNEQYF
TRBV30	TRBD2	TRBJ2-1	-	TGTGCCTGGAGCGTAGCGGGCTACAATGAGCAGTTCTTC	CAWSVAGYNEQFF
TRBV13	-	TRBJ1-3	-	TGTGCCAGCACGGGCGGCGGGGGGACCATATATTTT	CASTGGGGTIYF